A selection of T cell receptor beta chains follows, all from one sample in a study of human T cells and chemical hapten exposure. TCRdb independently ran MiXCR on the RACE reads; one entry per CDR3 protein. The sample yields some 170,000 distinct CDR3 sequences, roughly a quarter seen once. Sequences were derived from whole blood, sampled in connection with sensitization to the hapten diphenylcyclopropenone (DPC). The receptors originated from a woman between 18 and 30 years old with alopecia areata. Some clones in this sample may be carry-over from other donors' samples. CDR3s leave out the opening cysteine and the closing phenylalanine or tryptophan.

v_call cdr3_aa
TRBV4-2 ASSQAQTSVIPDTQY
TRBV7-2 ASSLGQFQETQY
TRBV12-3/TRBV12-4 ASSASGAYED
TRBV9 ASSQEVVSTDTQY
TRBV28 ASSPSTVNTEAF
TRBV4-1 ASSQANSGGYT
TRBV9 ASSGGGSTNEKLF
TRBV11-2 ASTPGRGTIQY
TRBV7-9 ASSFRAGGRGETQY
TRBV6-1 ASSAKSTGSNQPQH
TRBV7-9 ASSLPEGAAETQY
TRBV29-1 SVEEQDRVYEQY
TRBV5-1 ASSRGSWGDIQY
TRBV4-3 ASSEREDTGELF
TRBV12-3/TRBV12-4 ASSPLAVETQY
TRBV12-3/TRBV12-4 ASSRGQGARSGANVLT
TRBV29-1 SVVGGTSGKQY
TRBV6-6 ASSYRSADSGRRNIQY
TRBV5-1 ASHDRGAPGANVLT
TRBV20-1 SATRTGQHYSNQPQH
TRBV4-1 ASSPTLGGQETQY
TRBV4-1 ASSQDEGGEQF
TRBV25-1 ASSDQGMNYGYT
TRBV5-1 ASSLDLSSQETQY
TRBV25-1 ASEGYEQY
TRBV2 ASRLGQGRTDTQY
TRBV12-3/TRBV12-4 ASQLTGPNTGELF